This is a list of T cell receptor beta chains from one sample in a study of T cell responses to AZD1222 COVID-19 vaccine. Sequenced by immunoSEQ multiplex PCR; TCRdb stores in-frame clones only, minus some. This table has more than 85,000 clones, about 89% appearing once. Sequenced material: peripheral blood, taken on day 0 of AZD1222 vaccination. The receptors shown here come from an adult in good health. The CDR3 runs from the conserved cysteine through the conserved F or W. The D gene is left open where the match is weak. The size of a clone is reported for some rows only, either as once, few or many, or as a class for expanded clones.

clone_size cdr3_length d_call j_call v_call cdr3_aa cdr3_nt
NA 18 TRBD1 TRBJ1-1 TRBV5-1 CASSVSGTGVRSVSEAFF TGCGCCAGCAGCGTATCCGGGACAGGGGTGCGCTCAGTCTCTGAAGCTTTCTTT
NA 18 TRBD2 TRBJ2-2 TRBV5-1 CASSYPEPSGGDTGELFF TGCGCCAGCAGCTACCCAGAACCTAGCGGGGGGGACACCGGGGAGCTGTTTTTT
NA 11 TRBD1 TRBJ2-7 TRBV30 CAGDRGYEQYF TGTGCCGGGGACAGGGGCTACGAGCAGTACTTC
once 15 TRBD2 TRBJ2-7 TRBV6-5 CASSSLAGGTHEQYF TGTGCCAGCAGTTCCTTAGCGGGAGGGACCCACGAGCAGTACTTC
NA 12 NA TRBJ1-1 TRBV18 CASSQGNTEAFF TGTGCCAGCTCACAGGGGAACACTGAAGCTTTCTTT
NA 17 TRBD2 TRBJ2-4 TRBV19 CASGGLAGGVAKNIQYF TGTGCCAGTGGAGGACTAGCGGGAGGGGTAGCCAAAAACATTCAGTACTTC
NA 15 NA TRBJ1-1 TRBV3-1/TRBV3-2 CASSQGTGRVTEAFF TGTGCCAGCAGCCAGGGAACAGGGCGGGTGACTGAAGCTTTCTTT
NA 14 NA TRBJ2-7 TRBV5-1 CASSLRDTHYEQYF TGCGCCAGCAGCTTGAGGGACACCCACTACGAGCAGTACTTC
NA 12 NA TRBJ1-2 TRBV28 CASTHRVLGYTF TGTGCCAGCACCCACAGGGTACTTGGCTACACCTTC
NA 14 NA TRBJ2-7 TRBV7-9 CASSFIGRSYEQYF TGTGCCAGCAGCTTCATCGGACGGTCCTACGAGCAGTACTTC
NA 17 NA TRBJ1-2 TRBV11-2 CASSLAPGQGVIYGYTF TGTGCCAGCAGCTTAGCCCCGGGCCAAGGGGTTATCTATGGCTACACCTTC
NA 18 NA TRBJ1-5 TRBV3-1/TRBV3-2 CASSQGLGYGLSNQPQHF TGTGCCAGCAGCCAAGGATTGGGGTATGGGCTGAGCAATCAGCCCCAGCATTTT
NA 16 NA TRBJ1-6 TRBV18 CASSQTTGFSPSPLHF TGTGCCAGCTCACAAACTACGGGCTTTTCTCCTTCACCCCTCCACTTT
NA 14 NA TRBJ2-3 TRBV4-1 CASSQERPPDTQYF TGCGCCAGCAGCCAAGAGAGGCCACCAGATACGCAGTATTTT
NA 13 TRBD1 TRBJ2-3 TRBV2 CASKRGPGDTQYF TGTGCCAGCAAAAGGGGGCCGGGAGATACGCAGTATTTT
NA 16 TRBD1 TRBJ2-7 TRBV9 CASSVGTGSRSYEQYF TGTGCCAGCAGCGTTGGGACAGGGAGCCGGAGTTACGAGCAGTACTTC
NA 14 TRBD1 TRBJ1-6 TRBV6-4 CASSEGQGNSPLHF TGTGCCAGCAGTGAAGGACAGGGTAATTCACCCCTCCACTTT
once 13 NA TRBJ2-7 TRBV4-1 CASSQVARQEQYF TGCGCCAGCAGCCAAGTAGCCAGGCAGGAGCAGTACTTC
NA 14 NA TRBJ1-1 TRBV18 CASSVGRLNTEAFF TGTGCCAGCTCCGTGGGACGGCTGAACACTGAAGCTTTCTTT
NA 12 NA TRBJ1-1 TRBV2 CASTMGKTEAFF TGTGCCAGCACCATGGGGAAAACTGAAGCTTTCTTT
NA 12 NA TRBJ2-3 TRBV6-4 CASSESPDTQYF TGTGCCAGCAGTGAGAGTCCAGATACGCAGTATTTT
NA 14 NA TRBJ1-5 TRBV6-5 CASGGGDSNQPQHF TGTGCCAGCGGGGGGGGCGATAGCAATCAGCCCCAGCATTTT
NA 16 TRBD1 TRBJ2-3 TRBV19 CASSIGADRGGDTQYF TGTGCCAGTAGTATAGGCGCGGACAGGGGGGGAGATACGCAGTATTTT
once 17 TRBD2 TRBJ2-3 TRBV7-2 CASSPRRSSGITDTQYF TGTGCCAGCAGCCCTCGCCGGTCTAGCGGGATAACAGATACGCAGTATTTT
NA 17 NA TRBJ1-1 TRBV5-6 CASSLWTRNYSNTEAFF TGTGCCAGCAGCTTATGGACAAGGAACTACTCGAACACTGAAGCTTTCTTT
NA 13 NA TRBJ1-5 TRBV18 CASQGQVNQPQHF TGTGCCAGCCAAGGGCAGGTAAATCAGCCCCAGCATTTT
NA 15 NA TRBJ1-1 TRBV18 CASSPLTSTNTEAFF TGTGCCAGCTCACCACTGACCTCGACGAACACTGAAGCTTTCTTT
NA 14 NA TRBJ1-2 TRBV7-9 CASSPSNRNYGYTF TGTGCCAGCAGCCCTTCGAATCGGAACTATGGCTACACCTTC
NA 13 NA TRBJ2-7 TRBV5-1 CASSRGWAYEQYF TGCGCCAGCAGCCGGGGGTGGGCCTACGAGCAGTACTTC
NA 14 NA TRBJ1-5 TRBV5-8 CASSLMGGNQPQHF TGTGCCAGCAGCTTGATGGGGGGCAATCAGCCCCAGCATTTT
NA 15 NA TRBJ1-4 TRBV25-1 CASSDPSTGAEKLFF TGTGCCAGCAGTGATCCCTCAACGGGGGCCGAAAAACTGTTTTTT
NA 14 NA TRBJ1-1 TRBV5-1 CASSLLEASTEAFF TGCGCCAGCAGTTTGCTGGAGGCATCCACTGAAGCTTTCTTT
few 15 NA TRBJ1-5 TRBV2 CASSSPEDSNQPQHF TGTGCCAGCAGTAGTCCAGAGGACAGCAATCAGCCCCAGCATTTT
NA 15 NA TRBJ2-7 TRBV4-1 CASTPDPWDRREQYF TGCGCCAGCACCCCTGACCCCTGGGACCGCCGGGAGCAGTACTTC
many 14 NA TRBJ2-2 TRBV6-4 CASSDKVDTGELFF TGTGCCAGCAGTGACAAGGTGGATACCGGGGAGCTGTTTTTT
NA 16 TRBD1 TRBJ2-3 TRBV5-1 CASSFGTGISTDTQYF TGCGCCAGCAGCTTCGGGACAGGGATAAGCACAGATACGCAGTATTTT
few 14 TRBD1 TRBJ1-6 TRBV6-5 CASEGQGAYSPLHF TGTGCCAGCGAGGGACAGGGGGCTTATTCACCCCTCCACTTT
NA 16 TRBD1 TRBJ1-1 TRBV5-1 CASSLDRGLVNTEAFF TGCGCCAGCAGCTTGGACAGGGGGCTCGTGAACACTGAAGCTTTCTTT
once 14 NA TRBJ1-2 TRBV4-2 CASSQVTGSYGYTF TGTGCCAGCAGCCAAGTAACAGGGTCCTATGGCTACACCTTC
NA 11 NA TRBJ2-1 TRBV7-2 CASSLFNEQFF TGTGCCAGCAGCCTCTTTAATGAGCAGTTCTTC
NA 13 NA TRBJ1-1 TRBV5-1 CASSPSVGTEAFF TGCGCCAGCAGCCCATCGGTGGGGACTGAAGCTTTCTTT
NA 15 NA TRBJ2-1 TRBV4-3 CASSQVIATGVEQFF TGCGCCAGCAGCCAAGTTATAGCAACTGGAGTCGAGCAGTTCTTC
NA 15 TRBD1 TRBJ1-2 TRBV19 CASSVTGTANYGYTF TGTGCCAGTAGTGTCACCGGGACAGCTAACTATGGCTACACCTTC
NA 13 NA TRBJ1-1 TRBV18 CASSQGQRTEAFF TGTGCCAGCTCCCAAGGACAGAGGACTGAAGCTTTCTTT